The rows below give T cell receptor beta chains drawn from one sample of a study of cytomegalovirus exposure and HLA in healthy donors. Data came from immunoSEQ multiplex PCR; TCRdb stores just in-frame clones and leaves some out. The sample contains around 190,000 clones, around 87% of which appear only once. The source material was PBMCs. The receptors derive from a boy between 2 and 10 years old in good health and CMV-seronegative. The CDR3 runs from the conserved cysteine through the conserved F or W. A D gene is named only where the DNA matches it firmly. Size tells how often a clone was seen (once, few, many) or the class of an expanded clone, and some rows leave it out.

TRBD1,NA,TRBJ1-6,TRBV19,TGTGCCAGTAGTATAGGGGACAGGACCTCACCCCTCCACTTT,CASSIGDRTSPLHF
TRBD1,NA,TRBJ2-2,TRBV5-1,TGCGCCAGCAGCCCAACAGGGGGCGCAACCGGGGAGCTGTTTTTT,CASSPTGGATGELFF
NA,few,TRBJ1-1,TRBV6-6,TGTGCCAGCAGGGCAGGAAGGATTAACACTGAAGCTTTCTTT,CASRAGRINTEAFF
NA,NA,TRBJ2-3,TRBV11-2,TGTGCCAGCAGCCCAGGACTGCGCACAGATACGCAGTATTTT,CASSPGLRTDTQYF
TRBD1,NA,TRBJ1-1,TRBV7-9,TGTTCCGGACAGGGGGACATGAACACTGAAGCTTTCTTT,CSGQGDMNTEAFF
NA,once,TRBJ1-4,TRBV28,TGTGCCAGCATGGAAACAGGGAGATGGGAAAAACTGTTTTTT,CASMETGRWEKLFF
NA,NA,TRBJ1-1,TRBV5-4,TGTGCCAGCAGCTTAGCCGGGAACACTGAAGCTTTCTTT,CASSLAGNTEAFF
TRBD1,NA,TRBJ2-3,TRBV9,TGTGCCAGCAGCGCGGGACAGACAAGCACAGATACGCAGTATTTT,CASSAGQTSTDTQYF
NA,once,TRBJ2-2,TRBV7-2,TGTGCCAGCAGCTTATGGTCAGCCGGGGAGCTGTTTTTT,CASSLWSAGELFF
TRBD2,once,TRBJ2-5,TRBV27,TGTGCCAGCAGTACGGGACTAGGGCGGGAGACCCAGTACTTC,CASSTGLGRETQYF
NA,NA,TRBJ2-7,TRBV13,TGTGCCAGCAGCTTAGGCCGCGGGCAGACGAGATCCTACGAGCAGTACTTC,CASSLGRGQTRSYEQYF
NA,NA,TRBJ2-1,TRBV13,TGTGCCAGCAGCTTAGCAGGGGTTTACAGGGAGCAGTTCTTC,CASSLAGVYREQFF
NA,NA,TRBJ1-6,TRBV2,TGTGCCAGGGGAGGAGTCGACGTTAATTCACCCCTCCACTTT,CARGGVDVNSPLHF
NA,NA,TRBJ1-5,TRBV7-3,TGTGCCAGCAGCTTAGACAGATATCAGCCCCAGCATTTT,CASSLDRYQPQHF
NA,NA,TRBJ1-1,TRBV5-4,TGTGCCAGCAGCTCGATTAGGGCGGGCCACACTGAAGCTTTCTTT,CASSSIRAGHTEAFF
TRBD2,NA,TRBJ2-7,TRBV30,TGTGCCTGGACTGGCGGGGGGGCCTTCGCGAAAGAGCAGTACTTC,CAWTGGGAFAKEQYF
NA,NA,TRBJ1-2,TRBV27,TGTGCCAGCAGTCCACAAGGGGTATCCCCCTATGGCTACACCTTC,CASSPQGVSPYGYTF
TRBD2,NA,TRBJ2-3,TRBV10-2,TGCGCCAGCAGTGTGTCGAAGGGGACTACTTTGGGAGATACGCAGTATTTT,CASSVSKGTTLGDTQYF
TRBD2,NA,TRBJ2-5,TRBV5-4,TGTGCCAGCAGCTTGGGGCCTAGCGGGGGTGAAGAGACCCAGTACTTC,CASSLGPSGGEETQYF
TRBD2,once,TRBJ2-1,TRBV5-1,TGCGCCAGCACTTGGGGTGGGAGGGCCTACAATGAGCAGTTCTTC,CASTWGGRAYNEQFF
NA,NA,TRBJ2-7,TRBV6-1,TGTGCCAGCAGTGAAGGGGTACAGTACGAGCAGTACTTC,CASSEGVQYEQYF
NA,NA,TRBJ1-5,TRBV2,TGTGCCAGCAGACCGAATAGAACAGAGCCCCAGCATTTT,CASRPNRTEPQHF
NA,NA,TRBJ1-1,TRBV9,TGTGCCAGCAGCGTAGGACAGTGGGGCCACACTGAAGCTTTCTTT,CASSVGQWGHTEAFF
NA,once,TRBJ1-2,TRBV7-9,TGTGCCAGCAGCACCCACCGGAGGTATGGCTACACCTTC,CASSTHRRYGYTF
NA,NA,TRBJ2-5,TRBV5-1,TGCGCCAGCAGCCCCTTCTCCTCAGAGACCCAGTACTTC,CASSPFSSETQYF
TRBD1,NA,TRBJ1-1,TRBV30,TGTGCCTGGAGTGTAAAGGGGGCGTTTGGTGAAGCTTTCTTT,CAWSVKGAFGEAFF
NA,NA,TRBJ1-1,TRBV7-9,TGTGCCAGCAGCTTGGACATGAACACTGAAGCTTTCTTT,CASSLDMNTEAFF
NA,NA,TRBJ2-7,TRBV6-1,TGTGCCAGCAGTGAGAAGGAGGGCACGACCTACGAGCAGTACTTC,CASSEKEGTTYEQYF
NA,NA,TRBJ1-2,TRBV6-4,TGTGCCAGCAGTCCCCAATTACAGGGCGCCTATGGCTACACCTTC,CASSPQLQGAYGYTF
NA,NA,TRBJ2-1,TRBV19,TGTGCCAGTACCCATGGGGGAGGCAATGAGCAGTTCTTC,CASTHGGGNEQFF
TRBD2,NA,TRBJ2-1,TRBV6-5,TGTGCCAGCAGTATGGGACTAGAGTCAGGCAATGAGCAGTTCTTC,CASSMGLESGNEQFF